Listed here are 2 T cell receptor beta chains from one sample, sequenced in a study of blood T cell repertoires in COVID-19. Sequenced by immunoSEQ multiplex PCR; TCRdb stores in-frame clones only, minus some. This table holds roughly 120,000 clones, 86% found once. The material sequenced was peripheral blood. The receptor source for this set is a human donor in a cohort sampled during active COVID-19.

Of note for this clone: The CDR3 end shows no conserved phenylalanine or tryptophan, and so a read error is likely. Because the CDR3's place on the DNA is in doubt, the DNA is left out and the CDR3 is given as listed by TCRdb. The CDR3 here is CSVDGSAQGHVL. The J gene is TRBJ1-2, the V gene TRBV29-1; the D call TRBD1 from the table was never checked on the DNA. Germline V lookup: CDR1 SQVTM, CDR2 ANQGSEA. The CDR3 is 12 amino acids in total, end residues counted.

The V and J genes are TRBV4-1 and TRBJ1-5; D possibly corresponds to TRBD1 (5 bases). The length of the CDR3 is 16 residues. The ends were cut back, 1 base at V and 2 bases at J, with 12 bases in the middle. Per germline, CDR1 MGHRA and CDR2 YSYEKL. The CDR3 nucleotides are TGCGCCAGCAGCCAAGGATGGGGCTCAGGCAATCAGCCCCAGCATTTT. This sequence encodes CASSQGWGSGNQPQHF.